Listed here are 29 T cell receptor beta chains from one sample, sequenced in a study of vaccination effects on CD4 cells after COVID-19. The method was immunoSEQ multiplex PCR; TCRdb's version includes in-frame clones alone and lacks a portion of them. There are about 22,000 clones in the sample; around 75% occur only once, and approximately 35% lies in the top ten. Antigens for these TCRs are unknown. Viral peptide pools were used in the ViraFEST assay to expand antigen-specific CD4+ T cells, and sequencing came afterward. Once cultured for more than nine days, the cells underwent separation to obtain CD4+ T cells. From March to December 2020, the person had a SARS-CoV-2 infection that was confirmed by PCR. The specimen comprised CD4+ T cells from PBMCs cultured with a peptide pool, sampled before COVID-19 vaccination. These receptors were collected from a human donor who had a prior SARS-CoV-2 infection.

The V gene is TRBV5-4, the J gene TRBJ2-1; 9 nucleotides match TRBD2. There are 15 residues in the CDR3. The ends lost 4 bases at V and 4 bases at J; junction bases unmatched: 6. Germline V gene data show CDR1 as SGHNT and CDR2 as YYREEE (reference sequence). CDR3 DNA: TGTGCCAGCAGCGTGAGCGGGGGGAATTACAATGAGCAGTTCTTC. Translating it yields CASSVSGGNYNEQFF. Full variable domain (missing parts from reference TRBV5-4 and TRBJ2-1): ETGVTQSPTHLIKTRGQQVTLRCSSQSGHNTVSWYQQALGQGPQFIFQYYREEENGRGNFPPRFSGLQFPNYSSELNVNALELDDSALYLCASSVSGGNYNEQFFGPGTRLTVL.

This chain joins TRBV18 and TRBJ2-7, with D maybe TRBD2 (6 bases). Trimming pared 3 bases from V and 0 bases from J, leaving 12 bases between. The length of the CDR3 is 15 residues. Germline assignment: CDR1 KGHSH and CDR2 LQKENI. In nucleotides, the CDR3 is TGTGCCAGCTCACCTTGGAGGGACGGCTCCTACGAGCAGTACTTC. Protein sequence: CASSPWRDGSYEQYF. Together with reference TRBV18 and TRBJ2-7, the CDR3 gives the full variable domain: NAGVMQNPRHLVRRRGQEARLRCSPMKGHSHVYWYRQLPEEGLKFMVYLQKENIIDESGMPKERFSAEFPKEGPSILRIQQVVRGDSAAYFCASSPWRDGSYEQYFGPGTRLTVT.

V is TRBV4-3 and J is TRBJ2-3; D possibly uses TRBD1 or TRBD2 (5 bases each). CDR3 length: 15 residues. Trimming cost V 4 bases and J 2 bases, with 13 bases left between them. Germline V gene lookup returns CDR1 LGHNA and CDR2 YSLEER. The CDR3 reads CASSPKLGATDTQYF. The CDR3 nucleotides are TGCGCCAGCAGCCCCAAACTAGGGGCCACAGATACGCAGTATTTT.

V usage is TRBV14 and J usage is TRBJ2-5; D may be TRBD1 (5 bases). In germline, CDR1 is SGHDN, CDR2 FVKESK. The CDR3 totals 15 residues. The germline V and J ends were trimmed by 1 base and 7 bases, with 16 bases remaining between them. As DNA, the CDR3 is TGTGCCAGCAGCCAAGCAGGGCAGACATGGGGGACCCAGTACTTC. Its translation is CASSQAGQTWGTQYF.

The chain has TRBV6-5 and TRBJ2-1; TRBD2 matches at 7 bases. CDR1 is MNHEY, CDR2 SVGAGI, per germline. The CDR3 totals 15 residues. With V trimmed by 7 bases and J by 5 bases, 11 bases remained unmatched. CDR3 nucleotides: TGTGCCAGCACTCGACCGGGGGGACCCCACAATGAGCAGTTCTTC. Translating gives CASTRPGGPHNEQFF.

This chain joins TRBV18 and TRBJ2-2, with D perhaps matching TRBD1 or TRBD2 (6 bases each). Germline V CDR1 and CDR2: KGHSH, LQKENI. The length of the CDR3 is 14 residues. Trimming removed 1 base at V and 7 bases at J, with 10 bases between. As DNA, the CDR3 is TGTGCCAGCTCACCACGGGGGGCTGGCGGGGAGCTGTTTTTT. Its protein product is CASSPRGAGGELFF.

V gene TRBV5-1 combines with J gene TRBJ1-1; no clear D. Trimming cost V 5 bases and J 4 bases, with 12 bases left between them. Germline V gene lookup returns CDR1 SGHRS and CDR2 YFSETQ. CDR3 length equals 13 residues. The CDR3 region is CASRRELGTEAFF. CDR3 coding DNA: TGCGCCAGCAGACGGGAGTTGGGCACTGAAGCTTTCTTT.

The gene calls are TRBV15 and TRBJ2-1; 10 positions match TRBD2. Trimming at V came to 1 base and at J to 7 bases, leaving 4 bases not matched to a gene. Germline V gene lookup returns CDR1 LNHNV and CDR2 YYDKDF (reference sequence). This CDR3 has 15 amino acids. The CDR3: CATSRGSGGLNEQFF. CDR3 coding DNA: TGTGCCACCAGCAGAGGTAGCGGGGGGTTGAATGAGCAGTTCTTC.

This clone was seen only once. The V call is TRBV5-1, the J call TRBJ2-3; 7 nucleotides align to TRBD2. The length of the CDR3 is 16 residues. CDR1 is SGHRS, CDR2 YFSETQ, per germline. The V gene end was trimmed by 1 base and the J gene end by 2 bases; junction bases not matched to a gene: 7. CDR3 sequence: CASSLQPSGSTDTQYF. For the CDR3, the DNA is TGCGCCAGCAGCTTGCAACCTAGCGGATCCACAGATACGCAGTATTTT.

The chain is built from TRBV2 and TRBJ1-1; 8 bases match TRBD1. The CDR3 consists of 13 residues. Unmatched junction bases numbered 4, after V lost 7 bases and J lost 3 bases. Germline V gives CDR1 SNHLY, CDR2 FYNNEI. The CDR3 DNA is TGTGCCAGCACCACGGACAGGGACACTGAAGCTTTCTTT. It codes for CASTTDRDTEAFF. The full variable domain, rest sourced from reference TRBV2 and TRBJ1-1, is EPEVTQTPSHQVTQMGQEVILRCVPISNHLYFYWYRQILGQKVEFLVSFYNNEISEKSEIFDDQFSVERPDGSNFTLKIRSTKLEDSAMYFCASTTDRDTEAFFGQGTRLTVV.

V usage is TRBV2 and J usage is TRBJ1-1; D is ambiguous. The CDR3 length is 14 residues. V dropped 6 bases and J dropped 1 base, with 12 bases sitting between them. Germline CDR1 and CDR2: SNHLY and FYNNEI. CDR3: CASSKQFSNTEAFF. The CDR3 DNA is TGTGCCAGCAGCAAACAGTTTTCGAACACTGAAGCTTTCTTT.

The rearrangement uses TRBV24-1 and TRBJ2-1, with a tentative D call TRBD1 (5 bases). Trimming removed 1 base at V and 8 bases at J, with 14 bases between. The CDR3 is 15 amino acids. CDR1 and CDR2 from the germline V gene are KGHDR and SFDVKD. Here the CDR3 reads CATSDFGSGKDEQFF. CDR3 DNA sequence: TGTGCCACCAGTGATTTTGGGTCAGGGAAGGATGAGCAGTTCTTC.

The genes are TRBV7-2 and TRBJ2-3, with D possibly TRBD2 on 5 matching bases. Germline V lookup: CDR1 SGHTA, CDR2 FQGNSA. V lost 3 bases and J lost 9, with 10 bases in between. The CDR3 is made up of 12 amino acids. The CDR3 DNA follows: TGTGCCAGCAGCTTTGAGGGAGCGACGCAGTATTTT. Amino acids: CASSFEGATQYF.

The V call is TRBV19, the J call TRBJ1-3; unclear D gene. V was cut by 5 bases and J by 0 bases, with 11 bases left in between. Germline values: CDR1 LNHDA, CDR2 SQIVND (reference sequence). This CDR3 has 15 amino acids. The CDR3 nucleotides read TGTGCCAGTAGTTCGACGGCAAGCTCTGGAAACACCATATATTTT. Translating gives CASSSTASSGNTIYF.

For the CDR3, the DNA is TGTGCCAGCTCACCTCTAGCCGGGCAGCCCCAGCATTTT. Translation gives CASSPLAGQPQHF. This chain uses TRBV18 with TRBJ1-5; D gene unclear. Germline CDR1 is KGHSH and CDR2 is LQKENI. Trimming cost V 3 bases and J 7 bases, with 10 bases left between them. The CDR3 length is 13 residues.

The J gene is TRBJ2-7, the V gene TRBV9; no clear D. Trimming took 4 bases from V and 5 from J, leaving 7 bases between them. Germline lookup yields CDR1 SGDLS and CDR2 YYNGEE. The CDR3 loop spans 11 amino acids. CDR3 DNA: TGTGCCAGCAGCAAAGGGAACGAGCAGTACTTC. Amino acid sequence: CASSKGNEQYF. Full variable domain (rest looked up from reference TRBV9 and TRBJ2-7): DSGVTQTPKHLITATGQRVTLRCSPRSGDLSVYWYQQSLDQGLQFLIQYYNGEERAKGNILERFSAQQFPDLHSELNLSSLELGDSALYFCASSKGNEQYFGPGTRLTVT.

This clone was counted between two and nine times. The chain links TRBV5-3 to TRBJ2-7; TRBD1 aligns across 7 bases. TRBV5-3 is given ORF status, its function remaining uncertain. The V and J ends lost 5 bases and 3 bases, in that order; junction bases with no gene match: 14. The CDR3 runs 16 residues. The CDR3 DNA reads as TGTGCCAGAAGGTTAACGACACTCCGGGACAGCTACGAGCAGTACTTC. It yields the protein CARRLTTLRDSYEQYF.

The chain employs TRBV5-1 and TRBJ2-7, with 10 bases matching TRBD2. CDR3 length: 15 residues. V shed 4 bases, J shed 2 bases, and the junction held 6 bases outside the gene matches. Germline CDR1 and CDR2: SGHRS and YFSETQ. The CDR3 region is CASSILAGVPYEQYF. The DNA of the CDR3 is TGCGCCAGCAGCATCCTAGCGGGAGTTCCCTACGAGCAGTACTTC.

The V and J genes are TRBV9 and TRBJ2-1, with TRBD2 matching over 7 bases. This CDR3 contains 15 residues. Germline CDR1 SGDLS, CDR2 YYNGEE. J was trimmed by 4 bases and V by 0 bases; bases with no gene match: 4. The CDR3 DNA reads as TGTGCCAGCAGCGTAGGGGCTAGCGGTTACAATGAGCAGTTCTTC. This codes for CASSVGASGYNEQFF.

The table lists this clone with a count of one. The rearrangement uses TRBV30 and TRBJ1-2; a possible D gene is TRBD1 (5 bases). The germline V gene has CDR1 GTSNPN and CDR2 SVGIG (reference sequence). Between the trimmed V and J ends, which lost 6 bases and 5 bases, there was a span of 16 bases. CDR3 length equals 13 residues. The CDR3 here is CACQSTRGYGYTF. The CDR3 bases are TGTGCCTGCCAATCAACGAGGGGATATGGCTACACCTTC.

This clone was observed a few times. This sequence joins TRBV5-1 and TRBJ2-7, with D tentatively TRBD1 (5 bases). The germline V gene encodes CDR1 SGHRS and CDR2 YFSETQ. The CDR3 contains 15 residues. Between the trimmed V and J ends, which lost 0 bases and 3 bases, there was a span of 13 bases. DNA for the CDR3: TGCGCCAGCAGCTTGGGCCGGGTAGGGGTCTACGAGCAGTACTTC. Amino acid sequence: CASSLGRVGVYEQYF.

The V gene is TRBV24-1, the J gene TRBJ2-1, with D possibly matching TRBD1 (5 bases). V lost 4 bases to trimming and J lost 8 bases, with 8 bases between them. Germline V lookup: CDR1 KGHDR, CDR2 SFDVKD. The length of the CDR3 is 12 residues. This CDR3 is CATSEKGHEQFF. The CDR3 bases are TGTGCCACCAGTGAAAAGGGGCATGAGCAGTTCTTC.

The genes are TRBV6-5 and TRBJ1-1, with 8 bases matching TRBD1. This CDR3 spans 13 amino acids. Germline assignment: CDR1 MNHEY and CDR2 SVGAGI. Trimming removed 5 bases from V and 4 bases from J; junction bases left unmatched: 3. The CDR3 nucleotides read TGTGCCAGCAGTACAGACAGGGGCACTGAAGCTTTCTTT. This sequence encodes CASSTDRGTEAFF.

The chain is built from TRBV4-1 and TRBJ1-4; possibly TRBD1 for D (5 bases). V lost 4 bases to trimming and J lost 7 bases, with 19 bases between them. The CDR3 contains 16 residues. Germline CDR1 reads MGHRA; CDR2 reads YSYEKL. The CDR3 DNA is TGCGCCAGCAGCCCACTGACAGCAGGCGGTAGTGAAAAACTGTTTTTT. Translated, it gives CASSPLTAGGSEKLFF.

The chain is built from TRBV13 and TRBJ2-1; D not certain. Germline lookup yields CDR1 PRHDT and CDR2 FYEKMQ (reference sequence). The CDR3 length is 13 residues. Trimming took 3 bases from V and 4 from J, leaving 7 bases between them. The CDR3 spells CASSFDNYNEQFF. DNA of the CDR3: TGTGCCAGCAGCTTTGATAATTACAATGAGCAGTTCTTC.

The chain is built from TRBV27 and TRBJ1-2, with no clear D. V was pared by 5 bases and J by 1 base, with 8 bases between. Germline CDR1 MNHEY, CDR2 SMNVEV (reference sequence). This CDR3 contains 13 residues. CDR3 sequence: CASSLTVNYGYTF. The DNA for the CDR3 is TGTGCCAGCAGTCTTACAGTTAACTATGGCTACACCTTC.

V gene TRBV14 combines with J gene TRBJ2-5, with D perhaps assigned TRBD1 or TRBD2 (5 bases each). The CDR3 extends over 16 amino acids. Germline V lookup: CDR1 SGHDN, CDR2 FVKESK. Deletions cut 1 base from V and 2 bases from J, with 14 bases between. In DNA form, the CDR3 reads TGTGCCAGCAGCCAAGGTTACCGGGACCCACAAGAGACCCAGTACTTC. It is translated as CASSQGYRDPQETQYF. The whole variable domain, filled in from reference TRBV14 and TRBJ2-5, reads EAGVTQFPSHSVIEKGQTVTLRCDPISGHDNLYWYRRVMGKEIKFLLHFVKESKQDESGMPNNRFLAERTGGTYSTLKVQPAELEDSGVYFCASSQGYRDPQETQYFGPGTRLLVL.

V usage is TRBV5-1 and J usage is TRBJ2-2, with 7 bases that match TRBD2. Germline lookup yields CDR1 SGHRS and CDR2 YFSETQ. CDR3 size: 15 residues. J was trimmed by 2 bases and V by 5 bases; bases with no gene match: 6. The CDR3 reads CASSRVAGNTGELFF. CDR3 bases: TGCGCCAGCAGTAGAGTAGCGGGTAACACCGGGGAGCTGTTTTTT.

This clone was counted a few times. CDR3 nucleotide sequence: TGTGCCACCAGTGGCCCCTCCCCCGGGGAGCTGTTTTTT. The encoded protein is CATSGPSPGELFF. This sequence joins TRBV24-1 and TRBJ2-2; no clear D gene. Germline V lookup: CDR1 KGHDR, CDR2 SFDVKD. The CDR3 loop spans 13 amino acids. Trimming left V 5 bases short and J 6 bases short, with 9 bases between.